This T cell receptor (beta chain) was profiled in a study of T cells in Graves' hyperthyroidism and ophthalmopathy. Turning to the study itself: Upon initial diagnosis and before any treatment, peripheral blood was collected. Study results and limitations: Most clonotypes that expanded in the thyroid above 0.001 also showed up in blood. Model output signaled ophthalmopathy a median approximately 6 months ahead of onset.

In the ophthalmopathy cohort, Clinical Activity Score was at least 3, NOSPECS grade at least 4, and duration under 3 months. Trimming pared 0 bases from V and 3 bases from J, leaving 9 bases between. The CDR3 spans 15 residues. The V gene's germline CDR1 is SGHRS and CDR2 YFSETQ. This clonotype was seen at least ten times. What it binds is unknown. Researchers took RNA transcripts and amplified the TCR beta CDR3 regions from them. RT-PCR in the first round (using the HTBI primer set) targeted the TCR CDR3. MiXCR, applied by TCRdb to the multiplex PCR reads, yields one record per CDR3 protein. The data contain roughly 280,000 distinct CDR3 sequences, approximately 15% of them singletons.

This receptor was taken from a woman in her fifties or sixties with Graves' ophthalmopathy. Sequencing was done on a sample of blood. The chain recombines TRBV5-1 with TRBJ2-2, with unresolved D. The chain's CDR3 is CASSLDSLYTGELFF. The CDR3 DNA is TGCGCCAGCAGCTTGGACAGTTTGTACACCGGGGAGCTGTTTTTT. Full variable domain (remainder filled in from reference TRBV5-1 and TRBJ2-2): KAGVTQTPRYLIKTRGQQVTLSCSPISGHRSVSWYQQTPGQGLQFLFEYFSETQRNKGNFPGRFSGRQFSNSRSEMNVSTLELGDSALYLCASSLDSLYTGELFFGEGSRLTVL.